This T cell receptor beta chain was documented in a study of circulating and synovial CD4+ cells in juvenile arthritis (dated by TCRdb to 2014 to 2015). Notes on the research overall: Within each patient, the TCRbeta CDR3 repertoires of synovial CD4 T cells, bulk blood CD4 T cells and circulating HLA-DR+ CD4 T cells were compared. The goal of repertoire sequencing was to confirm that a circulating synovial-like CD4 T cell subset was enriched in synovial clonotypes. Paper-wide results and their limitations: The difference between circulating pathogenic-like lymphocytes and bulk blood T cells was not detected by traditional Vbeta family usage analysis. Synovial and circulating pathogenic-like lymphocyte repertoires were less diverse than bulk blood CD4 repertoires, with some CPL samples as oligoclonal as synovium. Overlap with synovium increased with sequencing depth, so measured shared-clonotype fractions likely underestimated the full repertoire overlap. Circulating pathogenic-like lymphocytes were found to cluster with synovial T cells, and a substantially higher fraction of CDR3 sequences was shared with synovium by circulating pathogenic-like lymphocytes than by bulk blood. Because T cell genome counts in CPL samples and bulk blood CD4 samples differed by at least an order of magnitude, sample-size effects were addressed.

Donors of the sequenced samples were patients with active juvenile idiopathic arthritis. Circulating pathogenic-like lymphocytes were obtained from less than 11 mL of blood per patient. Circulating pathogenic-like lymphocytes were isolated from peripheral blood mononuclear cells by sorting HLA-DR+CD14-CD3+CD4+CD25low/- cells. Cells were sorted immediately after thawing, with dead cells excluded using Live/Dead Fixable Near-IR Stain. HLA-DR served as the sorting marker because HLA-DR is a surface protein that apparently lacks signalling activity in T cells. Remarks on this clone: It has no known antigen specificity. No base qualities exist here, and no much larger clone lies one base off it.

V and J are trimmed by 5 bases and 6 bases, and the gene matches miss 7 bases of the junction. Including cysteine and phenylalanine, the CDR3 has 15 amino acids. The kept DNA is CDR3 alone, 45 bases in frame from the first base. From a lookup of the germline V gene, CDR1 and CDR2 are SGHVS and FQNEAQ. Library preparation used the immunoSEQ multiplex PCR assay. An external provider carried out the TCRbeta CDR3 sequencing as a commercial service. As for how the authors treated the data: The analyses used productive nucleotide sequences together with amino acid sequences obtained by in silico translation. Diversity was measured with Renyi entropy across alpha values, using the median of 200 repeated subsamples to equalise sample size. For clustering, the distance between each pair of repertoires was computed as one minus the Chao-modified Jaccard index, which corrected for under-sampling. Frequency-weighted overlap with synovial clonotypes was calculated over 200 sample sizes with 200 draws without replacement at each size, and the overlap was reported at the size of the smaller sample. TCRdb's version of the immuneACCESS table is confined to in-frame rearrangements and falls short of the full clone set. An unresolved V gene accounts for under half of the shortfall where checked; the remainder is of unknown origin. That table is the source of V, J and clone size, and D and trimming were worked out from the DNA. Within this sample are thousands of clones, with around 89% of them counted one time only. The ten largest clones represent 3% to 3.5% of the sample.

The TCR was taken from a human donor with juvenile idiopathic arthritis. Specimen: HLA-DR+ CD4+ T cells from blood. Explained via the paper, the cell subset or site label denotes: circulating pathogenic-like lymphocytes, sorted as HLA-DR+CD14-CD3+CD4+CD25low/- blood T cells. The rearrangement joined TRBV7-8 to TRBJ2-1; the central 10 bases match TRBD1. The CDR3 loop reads CASSGGTGDPNEQFF. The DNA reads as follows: TGTGCCAGCAGCGGAGGGACAGGGGACCCCAATGAGCAGTTCTTC.